A selection of T cell receptor delta chains follows, all from one sample in a study of human gamma delta and Vdelta1 T cells. Their target antigens are unknown. TCRdb made new clone calls on the PCR reads using CATT. The sample yields about 13,000 delta-chain clones, around 50% seen once. The sequenced sample consisted of Vdelta1 gamma-delta T cells from blood grown in culture (DOT cells). The receptors come from a human donor in good health. Each CDR3 is given with its conserved first and last residue. Fields, in order: J gene, D gene, V gene, clone size, CDR3 length, CDR3 protein, CDR3 DNA. D genes are given only for firm matches. Clone size is shown for a subset of rows, as once, few, many or a class of expanded clone.

j_call: TRDJ1; d_call: TRDD3; v_call: TRDV1; clone_size: .; cdr3_length: 22; cdr3_aa: CALGERGLPSRPTGGSCDKLIF; cdr3_nt: TGTGCTCTTGGGGAACGAGGCCTTCCTAGCCGACCCACTGGGGGATCCTGCGATAAACTCATCTTT
j_call: TRDJ1; d_call: TRDD3; v_call: TRDV1; clone_size: few; cdr3_length: 21; cdr3_aa: CALGPLPPAAPQTGGGYKLIF; cdr3_nt: TGTGCTCTTGGGCCACTTCCTCCGGCAGCCCCCCAGACTGGGGGCGGGTATAAACTCATCTTT
j_call: TRDJ1; d_call: TRDD3; v_call: TRDV1; clone_size: .; cdr3_length: 22; cdr3_aa: CALFHGWPSLMGDLRYTDKLIF; cdr3_nt: TGTGCTCTTTTCCACGGCTGGCCTTCCCTAATGGGGGATCTACGGTACACCGATAAACTCATCTTT
j_call: TRDJ1; d_call: .; v_call: TRDV1; clone_size: few; cdr3_length: 17; cdr3_aa: CALGKGDLRAYTDKLIF; cdr3_nt: TGTGCTCTTGGGAAAGGGGACTTAAGGGCGTACACCGATAAACTCATCTTT
j_call: TRDJ4; d_call: TRDD2; v_call: TRDV1; clone_size: .; cdr3_length: 18; cdr3_aa: CALGDLPSYDLGLRPLIF; cdr3_nt: TGTGCTCTTGGGGACCTTCCTTCCTACGACCTGGGCCTGAGACCCCTGATCTTT
j_call: TRDJ1; d_call: TRDD3; v_call: TRDV1; clone_size: .; cdr3_length: 23; cdr3_aa: CALGVSCRLLAGGYERDTDKLIF; cdr3_nt: TGTGCTCTTGGGGTTTCCTGTCGGCTATTAGCCGGGGGATACGAGAGGGACACCGATAAACTCATCTTT
j_call: TRDJ1; d_call: .; v_call: TRDV1; clone_size: .; cdr3_length: 19; cdr3_aa: CALGESFLRTPPYTDKLIF; cdr3_nt: TGTGCTCTTGGGGAATCGTTCCTCCGGACCCCGCCGTACACCGATAAACTCATCTTT
j_call: TRDJ1; d_call: .; v_call: TRDV1; clone_size: .; cdr3_length: 18; cdr3_aa: CALGEQTTSYSRVDKLIF; cdr3_nt: TGTGCTCTTGGGGAACAAACCACCTCCTACTCTCGGGTCGATAAACTCATCTTT
j_call: TRDJ1; d_call: .; v_call: TRDV1; clone_size: .; cdr3_length: 18; cdr3_aa: CALELRGIETGNSDKLIF; cdr3_nt: TGTGCTCTTGAGCTCCGTGGAATCGAAACTGGAAACTCCGATAAACTCATCTTT
j_call: TRDJ1; d_call: TRDD3; v_call: TRDV1; clone_size: .; cdr3_length: 19; cdr3_aa: CALGKSSYRTGGPTDKLIF; cdr3_nt: TGTGCTCTTGGGAAAAGTTCCTACCGTACTGGGGGACCCACCGATAAACTCATCTTT
j_call: TRDJ1; d_call: TRDD3; v_call: TRDV1; clone_size: .; cdr3_length: 23; cdr3_aa: CALGEPPYKKRGRRSLGDTELIF; cdr3_nt: TGTGCTCTTGGGGAACCCCCCTATAAGAAACGGGGGAGAAGGAGTCTGGGGGATACGGAACTCATCTTT